This T cell receptor (beta chain) was recorded in a study of blood T cell repertoires in COVID-19. TCRdb's table, derived via immunoSEQ multiplex PCR, lists solely in-frame clones and lacks some. There are a few hundred thousand clones in the sample; 80% to 90% occur only once, and about 5.9% lies in the top ten. After removal of 3 bases from V and 7 bases from J, the junction contained 7 bases not matched to a gene. The CDR3 covers 15 residues. CDR1 is KGHDR, CDR2 SFDVKD, per germline. Material: peripheral blood. The V call is TRBV24-1, the J call TRBJ2-1, with TRBD1 matching 8 bases. The sequence was obtained from a man in his sixties with acute or convalescent COVID-19. The chain's CDR3 is CATSDQGAIRNEQFF. CDR3 DNA sequence: TGTGCCACCAGTGATCAGGGGGCAATTCGGAATGAGCAGTTCTTC.